These T cell receptor beta chains were read from a single sample in a study of T cells in localized non-small cell lung cancer. This table comes from immunoSEQ multiplex PCR, and its TCRdb copy is limited to in-frame clones, with some not included. The profile covers about 28,000 clones, with about four fifths appearing a single time and 5% to 6.5% taken by the ten largest. The source was peripheral blood mononuclear cells, collected before any cancer treatment. The receptors shown here come from a man aged 35 to 69 with stage III lung adenocarcinoma. Each CDR3 is given with its conserved first and last residue. A D gene is named only where the DNA matches it firmly. Clone size appears in some rows only: once, few, many, or a class for an expanded clone.

NA | TRBJ1-4 | TRBV7-9 | NA | CASSLYPREKLFF | TGTGCCAGCAGCTTATACCCGCGTGAAAAACTGTTTTTT
NA | TRBJ1-2 | TRBV11-2 | NA | CASSSEGYGYTF | TGTGCCAGCAGCTCCGAGGGATATGGCTACACCTTC
NA | TRBJ1-1 | TRBV6-1 | NA | CASSVRGMNTEAFF | TGTGCCAGCAGTGTAAGGGGTATGAACACTGAAGCTTTCTTT
NA | TRBJ2-2 | TRBV28 | TRBD2 | CASSLEGGLALDTGELFF | TGTGCCAGCAGTTTAGAAGGGGGACTAGCTTTGGACACCGGGGAGCTGTTTTTT
few | TRBJ1-4 | TRBV29-1 | NA | CSVAVSGEKLFF | TGCAGCGTTGCGGTTAGCGGTGAAAAACTGTTTTTT
NA | TRBJ2-6 | TRBV7-9 | TRBD1 | CASSTGQGSGGANVLTF | TGTGCCAGCAGCACTGGACAGGGAAGCGGCGGGGCCAACGTCCTGACTTTC
NA | TRBJ2-7 | TRBV9 | NA | CASSVRAQGGEQYF | TGTGCCAGCAGCGTACGCGCTCAGGGAGGAGAGCAGTACTTC
NA | TRBJ2-3 | TRBV28 | TRBD2 | CASTGGDGTDTQYF | TGTGCCAGCACGGGGGGGGATGGCACAGATACGCAGTATTTT
NA | TRBJ2-1 | TRBV4-1 | TRBD2 | CASRQAPGLAGGQDEQFF | TGCGCCAGCAGGCAAGCACCGGGACTAGCGGGGGGGCAGGATGAGCAGTTCTTC
NA | TRBJ1-4 | TRBV5-5 | NA | CASTRSPGPNEKLFF | TGTGCCAGCACTCGGTCCCCCGGCCCTAATGAAAAACTGTTTTTT
NA | TRBJ2-5 | TRBV18 | NA | CASSPDTQSLQETQYF | TGTGCCAGCTCACCCGACACACAATCCCTCCAAGAGACCCAGTACTTC
NA | TRBJ2-5 | TRBV11-2 | NA | CASSPGALSETQYF | TGTGCCAGCAGCCCGGGGGCCCTGTCGGAGACCCAGTACTTC
few | TRBJ1-1 | TRBV2 | NA | CASRGDRNTEAFF | TGTGCCAGCAGGGGGGACCGGAACACTGAAGCTTTCTTT
NA | TRBJ2-2 | TRBV5-4 | TRBD1 | CASSRTGIGAGELFF | TGTGCCAGCAGCCGGACAGGGATAGGTGCCGGGGAGCTGTTTTTT
NA | TRBJ2-7 | TRBV21-1 | NA | CARAQGDRYEQYF | TGTGCCAGAGCCCAGGGAGACCGCTACGAGCAGTACTTC
NA | TRBJ1-6 | TRBV6-1 | NA | CASSEAPGAGSPLHF | TGTGCCAGCAGTGAAGCCCCTGGAGCTGGATCACCCCTCCACTTT
NA | TRBJ1-5 | TRBV7-9 | NA | CASSLGGGQPQHF | TGTGCCAGCAGCTTAGGGGGAGGTCAGCCCCAGCATTTT
NA | TRBJ2-2 | TRBV11-3 | NA | CASSLPAGGELFF | TGTGCCAGCAGCTTACCGGCAGGCGGGGAGCTGTTTTTT
NA | TRBJ1-4 | TRBV10-2 | NA | CASSDAGGPNEKLFF | TGCGCCAGCAGTGACGCGGGGGGCCCTAATGAAAAACTGTTTTTT
NA | TRBJ2-5 | TRBV28 | NA | CASTEGETQYF | TGTGCCAGCACTGAGGGGGAGACCCAGTACTTC
NA | TRBJ1-1 | TRBV10-1 | NA | CASSEQGVNTEAFF | TGCGCCAGCAGTGAGCAGGGAGTGAACACTGAAGCTTTCTTT
NA | TRBJ1-3 | TRBV7-2 | NA | CASSIDRRAGNTIYF | TGTGCCAGCAGCATAGACAGGAGGGCAGGAAACACCATATATTTT
NA | TRBJ2-3 | TRBV19 | NA | CASGGLGASTDTQYF | TGTGCCAGTGGGGGGCTGGGAGCGAGCACAGATACGCAGTATTTT
NA | TRBJ2-3 | TRBV5-1 | NA | CASSAGDTQYF | TGCGCCAGCAGTGCAGGGGATACGCAGTATTTT
medium-sized | TRBJ2-1 | TRBV7-9 | NA | CASSLGVANEQFF | TGTGCCAGCAGCTTGGGGGTAGCCAATGAGCAGTTCTTC
NA | TRBJ2-1 | TRBV5-4 | NA | CASSSLLWGRDEQFF | TGTGCCAGCAGCAGTTTATTGTGGGGGCGGGATGAGCAGTTCTTC
NA | TRBJ1-2 | TRBV19 | NA | CASSIGGSYGYTF | TGTGCCAGTAGTATAGGGGGTAGCTATGGCTACACCTTC
NA | TRBJ2-4 | TRBV29-1 | TRBD1 | CSVGTRQGPKNIQYF | TGCAGCGTTGGGACTCGACAGGGCCCGAAAAACATTCAGTACTTC
NA | TRBJ2-3 | TRBV2 | NA | CASSEADTDTQYF | TGTGCCAGCAGTGAAGCTGACACAGATACGCAGTATTTT
NA | TRBJ1-4 | TRBV5-1 | TRBD1 | CASSPGQGPTNEKLFF | TGCGCCAGCAGCCCGGGACAGGGGCCAACTAATGAAAAACTGTTTTTT
NA | TRBJ2-5 | TRBV7-9 | NA | CASSPSETQYF | TGTGCCAGCAGCCCATCGGAGACCCAGTACTTC
few | TRBJ1-1 | TRBV5-1 | TRBD1 | CASSLAQGAAEAFF | TGCGCCAGCAGCTTAGCACAGGGGGCAGCTGAAGCTTTCTTT
NA | TRBJ1-6 | TRBV7-2 | TRBD1 | CASTLRDRNSPLHF | TGTGCCAGCACCCTACGGGACAGGAATTCACCCCTCCACTTT
NA | TRBJ2-2 | TRBV7-2 | TRBD2 | CASSLAPSGSSTGELFF | TGTGCCAGCAGCTTGGCGCCTAGCGGGAGTTCCACCGGGGAGCTGTTTTTT
NA | TRBJ2-1 | TRBV7-9 | TRBD1 | CASSLAKDRDEQFF | TGTGCCAGCAGCTTAGCAAAGGACAGGGACGAGCAGTTCTTC
NA | TRBJ2-5 | TRBV7-2 | TRBD1 | CASSSTGQETQYF | TGTGCCAGCAGCTCGACAGGGCAAGAGACCCAGTACTTC
once | TRBJ2-6 | TRBV27 | NA | CASSFQGLSYGANVLTF | TGTGCCAGCAGTTTTCAGGGGCTGTCCTATGGGGCCAACGTCCTGACTTTC
NA | TRBJ2-5 | TRBV14 | NA | CASSHLRGQETQYF | TGTGCCAGCAGCCACCTCCGGGGTCAAGAGACCCAGTACTTC
NA | TRBJ2-1 | TRBV7-9 | TRBD2 | CASNLAGVDDEQFF | TGTGCCAGTAATCTAGCGGGAGTGGACGATGAGCAGTTCTTC
NA | TRBJ2-2 | TRBV6-1 | NA | CASSVRQVSVRAGELFF | TGTGCCAGCAGTGTGCGACAGGTGTCGGTAAGAGCCGGGGAGCTGTTTTTT
NA | TRBJ2-1 | TRBV29-1 | TRBD2 | CSVSRASGSNEQFF | TGCAGCGTTAGCCGGGCTAGCGGGAGTAATGAGCAGTTCTTC
NA | TRBJ1-2 | TRBV6-1 | TRBD1 | CASTWTGNGYTF | TGTGCCAGCACGTGGACAGGGAACGGCTACACCTTC